One TCR beta chain is described in this entry. The target antigen is unknown. This entry comes from a study of spatial heterogeneity in lung cancer. Looking at the study overall: Alpha-chain sequences were consistently detected in smaller numbers than beta-chain sequences.

Study-level points and caveats: The study found ubiquitous expanded tumor TCRs in blood more at resection than follow-up.

V was pared by 2 bases and J by 13 bases, with 13 bases between. The CDR3 consists of 12 residues. In germline, CDR1 is SGDLS, CDR2 YYNGEE. The study tagged each TCR cDNA molecule with a unique molecular identifier. Each CDR3 protein gets one entry after TCRdb re-called the 5' RACE reads with MiXCR. There are over 85,000 distinct CDR3 sequences in the sample; 15% to 20% occur only once, and about a fifth lies in the top ten. Time point meaning: blood at routine non-recurrence follow-up after resection. The chain has TRBV9 and TRBJ2-4, with D possibly being TRBD2 (5 bases). This TCR derives from a male donor with early-stage non-small cell lung cancer. Sequences were derived from PBMCs, sampled at follow-up. Written as DNA, the CDR3 is TGTGCCAGCAGCGTCCCAGGAAGCGGCCAGTACTTC. It is translated as CASSVPGSGQYF.